The clone carrying this T cell receptor (beta chain) was observed many times. The antigen remains unidentified. The data originate from a study of T cell repertoires in cytomegalovirus infection. For the study at large: It was the public TCR beta signatures that indicated both CMV infection and matching HLA type. Findings of the study overall: Summed frequency of public TCR beta families distinguished CMV carriers with the relevant HLA. HLA-C-restricted CMV-specific TCR beta clonotypes were dominant in the ex vivo response.

TCRdb independently ran MiXCR on the reads; one entry per CDR3 protein. The sample has 300,000 or so distinct CDR3 sequences, approximately 10% seen once. Germline V gene lookup returns CDR1 MGHRA and CDR2 YSYEKL. There are 16 residues in the CDR3. Trimming took 7 bases from V and 4 from J, leaving 22 bases between them. The specimen sequenced was PBMCs. This receptor was identified in a human donor in good health (CMV status not recorded). Some clones in this sample may be carry-over from other donors' samples. This chain uses TRBV4-1 with TRBJ1-2; D not certain. DNA of the CDR3: TGCGCCAGCAACAATCTCCCGAAGGGTTCGGCCTATGGCTACACCTTC. This translates into CASNNLPKGSAYGYTF.